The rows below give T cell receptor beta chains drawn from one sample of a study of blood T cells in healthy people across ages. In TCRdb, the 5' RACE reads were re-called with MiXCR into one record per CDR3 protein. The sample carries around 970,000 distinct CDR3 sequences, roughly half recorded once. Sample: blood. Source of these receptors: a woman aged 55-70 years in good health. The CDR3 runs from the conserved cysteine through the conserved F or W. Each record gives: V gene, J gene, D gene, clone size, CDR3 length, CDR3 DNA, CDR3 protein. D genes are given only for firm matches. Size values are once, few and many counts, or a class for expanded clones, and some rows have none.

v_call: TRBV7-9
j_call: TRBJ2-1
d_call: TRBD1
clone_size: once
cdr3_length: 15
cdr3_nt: TGTGCCAGCAGCTTAGACAGGACAGGGTTGGATGAGCAGTTCTTC
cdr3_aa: CASSLDRTGLDEQFF

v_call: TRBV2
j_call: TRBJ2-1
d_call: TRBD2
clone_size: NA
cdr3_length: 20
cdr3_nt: TGTGCCAGCAGTGGGGGAGCGGGAGTCAGTGTCGCGCGCTCCTACAATGAGCAGTTCTTC
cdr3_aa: CASSGGAGVSVARSYNEQFF

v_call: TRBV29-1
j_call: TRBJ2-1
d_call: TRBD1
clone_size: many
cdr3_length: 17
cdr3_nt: TGCAGCGTTGGGGGGACAGGAGTGCTTCTCTCCTACAATGAGCAGTTCTTC
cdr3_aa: CSVGGTGVLLSYNEQFF

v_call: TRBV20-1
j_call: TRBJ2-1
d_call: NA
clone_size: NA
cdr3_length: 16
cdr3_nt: TGCAGTGCTACCATCGAGCCCCGAAGGCCCTACAACGAGCGGTTCTTC
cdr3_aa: CSATIEPRRPYNERFF

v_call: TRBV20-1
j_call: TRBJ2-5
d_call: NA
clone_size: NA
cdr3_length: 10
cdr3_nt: TGCAGTGCCTTGTCGCAGACCCAGTACTTC
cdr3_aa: CSALSQTQYF

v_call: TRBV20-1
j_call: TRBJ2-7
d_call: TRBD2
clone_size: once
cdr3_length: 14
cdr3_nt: TGCAGTGCTAGGGGCAGGGAGGGGTTCTACGAGCAGTACTTC
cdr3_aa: CSARGREGFYEQYF

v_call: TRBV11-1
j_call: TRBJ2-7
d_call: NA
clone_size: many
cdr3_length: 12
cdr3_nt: TGTGCCAGCAGCTTATCGCACTACGAGCAGTACTTC
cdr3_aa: CASSLSHYEQYF

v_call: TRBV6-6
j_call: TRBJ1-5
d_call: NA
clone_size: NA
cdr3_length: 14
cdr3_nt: TGTGCCAGCAGTTACTCGCAAGGTAATCAGCCCCAGCATTTT
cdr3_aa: CASSYSQGNQPQHF

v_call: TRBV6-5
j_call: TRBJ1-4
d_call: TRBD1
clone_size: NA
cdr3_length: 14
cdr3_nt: TGTGCCAGCAGTTATGACAGGGTCCGAGGAAAACTGTTTTTT
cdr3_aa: CASSYDRVRGKLFF

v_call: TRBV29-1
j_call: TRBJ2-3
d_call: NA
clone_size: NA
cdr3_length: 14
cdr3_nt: TGCAGCGTTGGGAGACAGAGTCGCACAGATACGCAGTATTTT
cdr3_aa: CSVGRQSRTDTQYF

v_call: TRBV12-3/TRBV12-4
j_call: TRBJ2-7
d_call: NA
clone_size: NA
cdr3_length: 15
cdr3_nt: TGTGCCAGCAGTTTAAATGGCGGGACACTGTACGAGCAGTACTTC
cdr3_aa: CASSLNGGTLYEQYF

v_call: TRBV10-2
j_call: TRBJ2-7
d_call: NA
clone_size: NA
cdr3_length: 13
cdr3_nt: TGCGCCAGCAGGGGTGGATCCTTCTACGAGCAGTACTTC
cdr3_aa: CASRGGSFYEQYF

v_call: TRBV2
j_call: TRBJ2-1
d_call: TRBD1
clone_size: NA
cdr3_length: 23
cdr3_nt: TGTGCCAGCAACCTTTACCGGGACAGGGGGCTCGTCAGGTCGTCACAGGAAGGCAATGAGCAGTTCTTC
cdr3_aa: CASNLYRDRGLVRSSQEGNEQFF

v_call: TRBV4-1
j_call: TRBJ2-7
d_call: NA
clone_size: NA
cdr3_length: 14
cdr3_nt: TGCGCCAGCAGCCAAGTCGTAGTCCGCGATGAGCAGTACTTC
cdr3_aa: CASSQVVVRDEQYF

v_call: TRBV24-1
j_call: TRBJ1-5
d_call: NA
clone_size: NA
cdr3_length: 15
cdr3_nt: TGTGCCACCAGTGATTTTTCGGGCGGCAATCAGCCCCAGCATTTT
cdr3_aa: CATSDFSGGNQPQHF

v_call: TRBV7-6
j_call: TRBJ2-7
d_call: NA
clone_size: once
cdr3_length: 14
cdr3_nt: TGTGCCAGCAGCCTACGGGCTGCACTAAACGAGCAGTACTTC
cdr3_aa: CASSLRAALNEQYF

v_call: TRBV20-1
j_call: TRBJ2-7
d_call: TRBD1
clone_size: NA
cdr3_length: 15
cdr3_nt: TGCAGTGCAACCGGGCACAGGGGTAGTACCTACGAGCAGTACTTC
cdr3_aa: CSATGHRGSTYEQYF

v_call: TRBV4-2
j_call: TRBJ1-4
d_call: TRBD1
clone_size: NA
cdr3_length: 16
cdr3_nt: TGTGCCAGCAGCCAAGCGTGGGACAGGGATAATGAAAAACTGTTTTTT
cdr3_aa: CASSQAWDRDNEKLFF

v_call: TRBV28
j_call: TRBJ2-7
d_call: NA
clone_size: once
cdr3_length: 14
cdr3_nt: TGTGCCAGCAGTTTATCGGCAGAGGGGTACGAGCAGTACTTC
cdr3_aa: CASSLSAEGYEQYF

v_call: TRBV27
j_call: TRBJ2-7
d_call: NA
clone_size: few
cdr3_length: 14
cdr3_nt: TGTGCAGCAGGTCCTTTTAAGGACGGCTACGAGCAGTACTTC
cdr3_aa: CAAGPFKDGYEQYF

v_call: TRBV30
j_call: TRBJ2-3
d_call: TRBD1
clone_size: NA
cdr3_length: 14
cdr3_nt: TGTGCCTCAGAGACAGGGGTTTTAGCCGATACGCAGTATTTT
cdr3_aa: CASETGVLADTQYF

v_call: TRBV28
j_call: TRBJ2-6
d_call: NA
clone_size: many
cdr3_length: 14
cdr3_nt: TGTGCCAGCAGCAAGAGCGCTGGGGCCAACGTCCTGACTTTC
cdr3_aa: CASSKSAGANVLTF

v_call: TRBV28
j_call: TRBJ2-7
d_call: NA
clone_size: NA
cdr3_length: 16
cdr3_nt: TGTGCCAGCAGTTTGGCACCGGGGAGCTTCTCCTACGAGCAGTACTTC
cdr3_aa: CASSLAPGSFSYEQYF

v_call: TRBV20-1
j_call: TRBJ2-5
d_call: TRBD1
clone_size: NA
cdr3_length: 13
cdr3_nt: TGCAGTGCTAGGAAGGGGGCCGGGGAGACCCAGTACTTC
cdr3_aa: CSARKGAGETQYF

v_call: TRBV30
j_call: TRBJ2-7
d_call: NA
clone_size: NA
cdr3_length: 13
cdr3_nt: TGTGCCTGGAGATGGGCAGGGGTCCACGAGCAGTACTTC
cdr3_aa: CAWRWAGVHEQYF

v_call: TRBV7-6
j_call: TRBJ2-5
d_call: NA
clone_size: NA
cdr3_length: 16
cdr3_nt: TGTGCCAGCAGCTTACTCGCTTCCTCTTATGGTGGTGAGCAGTACTTC
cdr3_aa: CASSLLASSYGGEQYF

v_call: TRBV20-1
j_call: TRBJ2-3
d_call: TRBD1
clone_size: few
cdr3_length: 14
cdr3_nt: TGCAGTGCTAGAGACCCGAACAGGGGACATACGCAGTATTTT
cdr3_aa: CSARDPNRGHTQYF

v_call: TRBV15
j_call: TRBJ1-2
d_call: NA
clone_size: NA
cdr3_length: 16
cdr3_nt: TGTGCCACCAGCAGGGCCGCTAGGGGAAGGCTCTATGGCTACACCTTC
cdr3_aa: CATSRAARGRLYGYTF

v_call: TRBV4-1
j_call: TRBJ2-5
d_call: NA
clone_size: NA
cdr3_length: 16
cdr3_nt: TGCGCCAGCAGCCAAGATGGAGCACTAGCAACGGAGGCCCAGTACTTC
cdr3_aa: CASSQDGALATEAQYF

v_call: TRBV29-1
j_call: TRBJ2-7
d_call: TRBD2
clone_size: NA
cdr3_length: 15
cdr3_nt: TGCAGCGTTGAAGGCGGACTAGCGGACTCCTACGAGCAGTACTTC
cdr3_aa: CSVEGGLADSYEQYF

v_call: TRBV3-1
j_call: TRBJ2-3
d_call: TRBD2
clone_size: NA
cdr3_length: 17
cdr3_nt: TGTGCCAGCAGCCCTCCTTTTGCGGGAGGGCAGGAAGATACGCAGTATTTT
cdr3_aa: CASSPPFAGGQEDTQYF

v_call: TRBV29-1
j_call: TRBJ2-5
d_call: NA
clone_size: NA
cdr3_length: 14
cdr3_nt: TGCAGCGTTGGTCTACTAAGGGCCGGTGAGACCCAGTACTTC
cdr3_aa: CSVGLLRAGETQYF

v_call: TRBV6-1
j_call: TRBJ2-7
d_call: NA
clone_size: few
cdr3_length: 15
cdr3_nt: TGTGCCAGCAGAACCGGGACATCTGGTATTTACGAGCAGTACTTC
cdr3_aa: CASRTGTSGIYEQYF

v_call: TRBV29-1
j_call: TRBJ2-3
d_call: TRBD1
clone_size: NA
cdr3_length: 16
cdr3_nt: TGCAGCGTTGAAGATGGTGGTCGGGGACAGGGAGAGACGCAGTATTTT
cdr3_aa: CSVEDGGRGQGETQYF

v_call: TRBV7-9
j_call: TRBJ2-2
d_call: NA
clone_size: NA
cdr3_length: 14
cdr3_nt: TGTGCCAGCAGCTTAGACGGCTTCTCCGGGGAGCTGTTTTTT
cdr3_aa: CASSLDGFSGELFF